A single sample is the source of the 32 T cell receptor beta chains below, sequenced in a study of blood T cells in healthy people across ages. Through a sample-barcoded 5' primer and a J-beta primer mix, a second PCR was run for roughly 6 to 11 cycles. TCRdb re-called the 5' RACE reads with MiXCR, one entry per CDR3 protein. The table has 550,000 to 800,000 distinct CDR3 sequences, more than 20% seen once. Sequencing was performed on blood. Receptors were obtained from a man in his 70s in good health.

This clonotype was counted only a few times. J is TRBJ2-4 and V is TRBV20-1; no firm D call. Germline CDR1 and CDR2: DFQATT and SNEGSKA (reference sequence). The V end was cut by 6 bases, the J end by 2 bases, with 14 bases between. The CDR3 spans 14 residues. The DNA of the CDR3 is TGCAGTGCAATGCTGGATAATACCAAAAACATTCAGTACTTC. It specifies CSAMLDNTKNIQYF.

This chain links TRBV4-1 with TRBJ2-2; TRBD2 is a possible D gene (6 bases). The CDR3 spans 16 residues. Trimming pared 5 bases from V and 4 bases from J, leaving 17 bases between. Per the germline V gene, CDR1 is MGHRA and CDR2 is YSYEKL. The CDR3 DNA reads as TGCGCCAGCAGCTTTCGGGGGACGGGTTCCACCGGGGAGCTGTTTTTT. As protein: CASSFRGTGSTGELFF.

This clonotype came up a few times. The chain recombines TRBV4-1 with TRBJ1-1; TRBD1 might be the D (5 bases). Per germline, CDR1 MGHRA and CDR2 YSYEKL. The V gene lost 0 bases and the J gene lost 6 bases, with 11 bases spanning the gap. The CDR3 length is 14 residues. CDR3 amino acids: CASSQDGGLSEAFF. The CDR3, as DNA: TGCGCCAGCAGCCAAGATGGGGGGTTGTCTGAAGCTTTCTTT.

The CDR3 coding sequence is TGTGCCAGCAGCGCCCGAGGGAGTGAAAGTTACAATGAGCAGTTCTTC. Translating it yields CASSARGSESYNEQFF. This chain connects TRBV9 to TRBJ2-1, with TRBD2 as a possible D gene (5 bases). CDR3 length: 16 residues. V was trimmed by 3 bases and J by 4 bases, leaving 17 bases between them. CDR1 and CDR2 from the germline V gene are SGDLS and YYNGEE.

V gene TRBV12-3 or TRBV12-4 combines with J gene TRBJ1-3; tentatively, D is TRBD1 (5 bases). Between the trimmed V and J ends, which lost 7 bases and 4 bases, there was a span of 17 bases. CDR3 length equals 15 residues. This CDR3 is CASNKGILSGNTIYF. The DNA for the CDR3 is TGTGCCAGCAACAAGGGGATACTATCCGGAAACACCATATATTTT.

This clonotype has more than one count but fewer than ten. A junction boundary mismatches the germline segment, possibly from a read error. The rearrangement uses TRBV6-1 and TRBJ2-7; no reliable D call. Looked up from germline, CDR1 is MNHNS and CDR2 is SASEGT. The CDR3 spans 14 residues. CDR3 DNA sequence: TGTGTCAGCAGTGCTACGACACTAACCTACGAGCAGTACTTC. Translated: CVSSATTLTYEQYF.

The rearrangement joins TRBV5-1 to TRBJ2-5, with TRBD1 as a possible D gene (5 bases). Between the trimmed V and J ends, which lost 0 bases and 2 bases, there was a span of 8 bases. Germline CDR1 is SGHRS and CDR2 is YFSETQ. The CDR3 is made up of 14 amino acids. The CDR3 DNA reads TGCGCCAGCAGCTTGGCCAGGACACAAGAGACCCAGTACTTC. Protein sequence: CASSLARTQETQYF.

The sample holds a few counts of this clonotype. The chain carries TRBV10-3 and TRBJ2-2; 7 nucleotides match TRBD2. V dropped 11 bases and J dropped 0; count of bases not matched to a gene: 3. This CDR3 spans 13 amino acids. CDR1 is ENHRY and CDR2 is SYGVKD in the germline V gene. The CDR3 coding sequence is TGTGCCGCCGGGGGGTCGAACACCGGGGAGCTGTTTTTT. Amino acids: CAAGGSNTGELFF.

As concerns this clonotype: A read error may be the cause here, since a much bigger clone is one base away. The rearrangement uses TRBV12-3 or TRBV12-4 and TRBJ1-1, with D uncertain. The CDR3 totals 12 residues. CDR3 amino acids: CASSFWVTESFF. DNA for the CDR3: TGTGCCAGCAGTTTTTGGGTCACTGAATCTTTCTTT.

This chain links TRBV9 with TRBJ2-2, with 10 bases lining up with TRBD2. Germline CDR1 reads SGDLS; CDR2 reads YYNGEE. The CDR3 sequence is 18 residues long. After removal of 3 bases from V and 1 base from J, the junction contained 9 bases not matched to a gene. CDR3 amino acids: CASSARGLADRNTGELFF. The CDR3 DNA follows: TGTGCCAGCAGCGCGAGAGGACTAGCGGATAGGAACACCGGGGAGCTGTTTTTT.

The rearrangement joins TRBV21-1 to TRBJ2-1; TRBD1, the table's D call, lacks a check against the DNA. TRBV21-1 represents a pseudogene. This CDR3 comprises 12 residues. As DNA, the CDR3 is TGTGCCACCCACAGGGAGCACAATGAGCAGTTCTTC. This codes for CATHREHNEQFF.

This clonotype was recorded many times. The chain recombines TRBV5-1 with TRBJ1-1, with a possible D match to TRBD1 (6 bases). CDR3 length: 14 residues. Germline CDR1 and CDR2: SGHRS and YFSETQ. Trimming cost V 0 bases and J 4 bases, with 10 bases left between them. The CDR3 region is CASSLVRGGTEAFF. In DNA form, the CDR3 reads TGCGCCAGCAGCTTGGTCAGGGGTGGCACTGAAGCTTTCTTT. The full variable domain, its missing parts supplied by reference TRBV5-1 and TRBJ1-1, is KAGVTQTPRYLIKTRGQQVTLSCSPISGHRSVSWYQQTPGQGLQFLFEYFSETQRNKGNFPGRFSGRQFSNSRSEMNVSTLELGDSALYLCASSLVRGGTEAFFGQGTRLTVV.

The chain carries TRBV7-2 and TRBJ1-1, with D unresolved. Germline assignment: CDR1 SGHTA and CDR2 FQGNSA. The V end was cut by 6 bases, the J end by 4 bases, with 18 bases between. This CDR3 comprises 15 residues. The DNA for the CDR3 is TGTGCCAGCAGTCCCCCGGTCTATCAGCTCACTGAAGCTTTCTTT. The encoded protein is CASSPPVYQLTEAFF.

V gene TRBV20-1 combines with J gene TRBJ2-3; 8 bases fit TRBD1. CDR1 and CDR2 (germline): DFQATT, SNEGSKA (reference sequence). Trimming took 7 bases from V and 3 from J; bases not matched to a gene: 12. This CDR3 has 15 amino acids. The CDR3 DNA sequence: TGCAGTGGGACAGGGCCTAGCTGGGAGACAGATACGCAGTATTTT. Protein product: CSGTGPSWETDTQYF.

This rearrangement joins TRBV3-1 to TRBJ2-4, with 8 bases aligning to TRBD2. V gave up 1 base and J gave up 8 bases; unmatched junction bases: 4. The CDR3 length is 14 residues. Germline V gives CDR1 LGHDT, CDR2 YNNKEL (reference sequence). The CDR3 DNA follows: TGTGCCAGCAGCCAAGGCGGGGGGCTGGACATTCAGTACTTC. Its protein is CASSQGGGLDIQYF.

This clonotype was observed a handful of times. V is TRBV27 and J is TRBJ2-1, with 7 nucleotides matching TRBD2. Trimming took 5 bases from V and 8 from J; bases not matched to a gene: 15. Germline V lookup: CDR1 MNHEY, CDR2 SMNVEV (reference sequence). The CDR3 is 16 residues long. The DNA for the CDR3 is TGTGCCAGCAGTCCGTTGGCGGGAGATTCTCAATATGAGCAGTTCTTC. It yields the protein CASSPLAGDSQYEQFF.

Comments on this clonotype: Germline is not matched at one junction end, which may reflect a read error. This sequence joins TRBV5-1 and TRBJ1-1, with no clear D. The V gene's germline CDR1 is SGHRS and CDR2 YFSETQ. The CDR3 extends over 16 amino acids. CDR3 region: CASSSRYGVTDTETFF. The CDR3 bases are TGCGCCAGCAGCTCCCGGTATGGTGTCACAGACACTGAAACTTTCTTT.

There are many counts of this clonotype. J is TRBJ2-7 and V is TRBV29-1; 13 bases map to TRBD2. Germline values: CDR1 SQVTM, CDR2 ANQGSEA. J gave up 4 bases and V 6 bases, and 6 bases lay outside the gene matches. This CDR3 comprises 14 residues. In nucleotides, the CDR3 is TGCAGCGTCCTAGGACTAGCGGGAGATTACGAGCAGTACTTC. It is translated as CSVLGLAGDYEQYF.

This clonotype has more than one count but fewer than ten. CDR3 residues: CASSQDSGTEAFF. The CDR3 DNA is TGCGCCAGCAGCCAAGATTCCGGAACTGAAGCTTTCTTT. This chain uses TRBV4-3 with TRBJ1-1, with unresolved D. From germline, CDR1 is LGHNA and CDR2 YSLEER. The CDR3 runs to 13 residues. Trimming took 0 bases from V and 5 from J, leaving 7 bases between them.

This clonotype was counted a few times. This sequence joins TRBV5-1 and TRBJ2-2, with D perhaps assigned TRBD1 or TRBD2 (5 bases each). The length of the CDR3 is 16 residues. Trimming took 0 bases from V and 6 from J, leaving 15 bases between them. Germline V gene data show CDR1 as SGHRS and CDR2 as YFSETQ. The CDR3 loop reads CASSLVRDERSGELFF. The CDR3 DNA follows: TGCGCCAGCAGCTTGGTCCGGGACGAGCGCTCCGGGGAGCTGTTTTTT. Full variable domain (rest looked up from reference TRBV5-1 and TRBJ2-2): KAGVTQTPRYLIKTRGQQVTLSCSPISGHRSVSWYQQTPGQGLQFLFEYFSETQRNKGNFPGRFSGRQFSNSRSEMNVSTLELGDSALYLCASSLVRDERSGELFFGEGSRLTVL.

This rearrangement joins TRBV7-2 to TRBJ2-3, with D unclear. Germline loops: CDR1 SGHTA, CDR2 FQGNSA. Deletions cut 3 bases from V and 1 base from J, with 8 bases between. CDR3 size: 14 residues. CDR3 sequence (DNA): TGTGCCAGCAGCTTCGCCGAGGGCACAGATACGCAGTATTTT. This translates into CASSFAEGTDTQYF. The full variable domain, its missing parts supplied by reference TRBV7-2 and TRBJ2-3, is GAGVSQSPSNKVTEKGKDVELRCDPISGHTALYWYRQSLGQGLEFLIYFQGNSAPDKSGLPSDRFSAERTGGSVSTLTIQRTQQEDSAVYLCASSFAEGTDTQYFGPGTRLTVL.

The rearrangement joins TRBV6-5 to TRBJ2-7; TRBD2 matches 14 bases. This CDR3 has 16 residues. V lost 0 bases, J lost 5 bases, and 3 bases stayed unmatched. CDR1 and CDR2 from the germline V gene are MNHEY and SVGAGI. CDR3 in amino acids: CASSYSMGLAGDEQYF. The CDR3 region has the DNA TGTGCCAGCAGTTACTCGATGGGACTAGCGGGAGACGAGCAGTACTTC.

This clonotype was counted a few times. A read error is likely, as this CDR3 ends without the conserved phenylalanine or tryptophan. This chain connects TRBV12-3 or TRBV12-4 to TRBJ2-7; no clear D. Trimming shortened V by 0 bases and J by 2 bases, and 2 bases separated the two germline ends. CDR3 length equals 12 residues. The CDR3 DNA reads as TGTGCCAGCAGTTTAGCGCCCTACGAGCAGTACCTC. This translates into CASSLAPYEQYL.

The CDR3 DNA follows: TGTGATAGCAGAATCACCACAGATACGCAGTATTTT. It translates to CDSRITTDTQYF. The chain joins TRBV12-3 or TRBV12-4 to TRBJ2-3; D gene unclear. The CDR3 sequence is 12 residues long.

The CDR3 reads CASSPLDFGETQYF. The CDR3 nucleotides read TGTGCCAGCAGCCCCCTAGACTTTGGGGAGACCCAGTACTTC. The V and J genes are TRBV14 and TRBJ2-5; D gene unclear. From germline, CDR1 is SGHDN and CDR2 FVKESK. The CDR3 extends over 14 amino acids. Trimming removed 4 bases at V and 5 bases at J, with 14 bases between.

This clonotype was detected only a few times. The chain recombines TRBV7-2 with TRBJ1-1; 8 nucleotides align to TRBD1. The CDR3 sequence is 12 residues long. Germline CDR1 SGHTA, CDR2 FQGNSA. V dropped 6 bases and J dropped 10; count of bases not matched to a gene: 7. Here the CDR3 DNA reads TGTGCCAGCAGTCTACGGACAGGGAGAGCTTTCTTT. Translation gives CASSLRTGRAFF.

This clonotype was observed a few times. The CDR3 protein is CASSLGGGGQPQHF. The CDR3 DNA is TGTGCCAGCAGCTTAGGAGGGGGCGGTCAGCCCCAGCATTTT. The V and J genes are TRBV7-9 and TRBJ1-5; 7 bases are a match to TRBD1. Germline CDR1 reads SEHNR; CDR2 reads FQNEAQ (reference sequence). This CDR3 is 14 amino acids long. The ends lost 1 base at V and 6 bases at J; junction bases unmatched: 3.

The chain has TRBV12-3 or TRBV12-4 and TRBJ1-2; D is undetermined. The CDR3 loop spans 14 amino acids. V lost 6 bases and J lost 4, with 15 bases in between. For the CDR3, the DNA is TGTGCCAGCAGCCGAGACCTTGGTGGCTATGGCTACACCTTC. Translation: CASSRDLGGYGYTF.

This clonotype turned up a few times. The J gene is TRBJ2-5, the V gene TRBV20-1; TRBD2 agrees at 11 bases. The junction had 6 bases not matched to a gene; V was cut back by 2 bases and J by 4 bases. There are 15 residues in the CDR3. Germline assignment: CDR1 DFQATT and CDR2 SNEGSKA (reference sequence). CDR3 nucleotide sequence: TGCAGTGCTAGAATGACTAGCGGGAATGTAGAGACCCAGTACTTC. Its translation is CSARMTSGNVETQYF.

The table lists this clonotype with many counts. V is TRBV28 and J is TRBJ2-1, with 7 bases matching TRBD1. The V gene end was trimmed by 5 bases and the J gene end by 7 bases; junction bases not matched to a gene: 5. From germline, CDR1 is MDHEN and CDR2 SYDVKM. This CDR3 contains 13 residues. The CDR3 DNA reads TGTGCCAGCAGTCCGGGACAGAGGAATGAGCAGTTCTTC. Protein: CASSPGQRNEQFF.

J is TRBJ2-4 and V is TRBV28; D gene unclear. The V and J ends lost 5 bases and 0 bases respectively, with 11 bases between them. The germline V gene encodes CDR1 MDHEN and CDR2 SYDVKM. The CDR3 runs to 15 residues. This CDR3 is CASSTELLAKNIQYF. In nucleotides, the CDR3 is TGTGCCAGCAGTACAGAACTCCTAGCCAAAAACATTCAGTACTTC. The full variable domain, in which reference TRBV28 and TRBJ2-4 provide the parts outside the CDR3, is DVKVTQSSRYLVKRTGEKVFLECVQDMDHENMFWYRQDPGLGLRLIYFSYDVKMKEKGDIPEGYSVSREKKERFSLILESASTNQTSMYLCASSTELLAKNIQYFGAGTRLSVL.

The chain joins TRBV7-2 to TRBJ2-4; D may match TRBD1 or TRBD2 (5 bases each). V was cut by 5 bases and J by 2 bases, with 19 bases left in between. Germline loops: CDR1 SGHTA, CDR2 FQGNSA. The CDR3 is 17 amino acids. This chain's CDR3 is CASSKRGEGASKNIQYF. The CDR3, as DNA: TGTGCCAGCAGCAAACGGGGCGAAGGGGCATCCAAAAACATTCAGTACTTC.